The clone carrying this T cell receptor beta chain was seen a few times. What it binds is unknown. The sequenced patients had an expansion of CD8+CD57+ cells seen by flow cytometry. A severe acquired aplastic anemia diagnosis applied to all patients. At blood sampling, none of the patients had yet received therapy. This sample stems from a study of CD8+CD57+ T cells in acquired aplastic anemia. About the study: The mean DNA yield obtained from sorted CD4+ and CD8+ cells came to 3 to 3.5 ug.

General observations from the study: Patients and controls turned out to have 25 to 30 CD8+ CDR3 sequences in common.

Between the trimmed V and J ends, which lost 1 base and 6 bases, there was a span of 9 bases. The CDR3 is 13 residues long. CDR1 SGHVS and CDR2 FQNEAQ come from the germline V gene. TCR beta VDJ and CDR3 profiles were obtained from a genomic DNA template. From the reads, TCRdb called clonotypes with MiXCR, one entry per CDR3 protein. Of 150,000 to 200,000 distinct CDR3 sequences listed, about half are singletons. Sequences were obtained from sorted CD4+, CD8+, or CD8+CD57+ T cells (not recorded which) from PBMCs. This TCR came from a human donor with aplastic anemia. The chain is built from TRBV7-8 and TRBJ1-2; no clear D gene. The CDR3 loop is CASSLGQVHGYTF. The CDR3 nucleotides are TGTGCCAGCAGCTTAGGACAAGTCCATGGCTACACCTTC. Full variable domain (missing parts from reference TRBV7-8 and TRBJ1-2): GAGVSQSPRYKVAKRGQDVALRCDPISGHVSLFWYQQALGQGPEFLTYFQNEAQLDKSGLPSDRFFAERPEGSVSTLKIQRTQQEDSAVYLCASSLGQVHGYTFGSGTRLTVV.